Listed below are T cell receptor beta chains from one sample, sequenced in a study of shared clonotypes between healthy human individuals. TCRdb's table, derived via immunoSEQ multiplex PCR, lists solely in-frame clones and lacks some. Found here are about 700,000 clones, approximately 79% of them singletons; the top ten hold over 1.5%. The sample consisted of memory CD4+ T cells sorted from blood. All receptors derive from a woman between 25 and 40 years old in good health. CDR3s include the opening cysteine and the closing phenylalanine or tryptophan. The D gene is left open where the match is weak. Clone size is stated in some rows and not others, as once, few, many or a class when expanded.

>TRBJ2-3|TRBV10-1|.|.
TGCGCCAGCAGTGAAACCTGGGAGAGCACGCAGTATTTT
CASSETWESTQYF
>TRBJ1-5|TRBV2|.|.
TGTGCCAGCAGTGATTGGACAGCCAATCAGCCCCAGCATTTT
CASSDWTANQPQHF
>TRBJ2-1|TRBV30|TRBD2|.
TGTGCCTGGAGTCCCCCTAGCGGCCCTGTCTTC
CAWSPPSGPVF
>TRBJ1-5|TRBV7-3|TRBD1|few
TGTGCCAGCAGCTTAGGCGGACAGGGAAGAGGTCAGCCCCAGCATTTT
CASSLGGQGRGQPQHF
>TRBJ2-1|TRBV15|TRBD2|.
TGTGCCACCGGTCTAGCTAGCGGGAGTTACAATGAGCAGTTCTTC
CATGLASGSYNEQFF
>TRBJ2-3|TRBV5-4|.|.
TGTGCCAGCAGCTTGCGAGCGGATCTCACAGATACGCAGTATTTT
CASSLRADLTDTQYF
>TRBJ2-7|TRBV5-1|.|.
TGCGCCAGCAGCGGCCTCCAGCAAGGAGAGCAGTACTTC
CASSGLQQGEQYF
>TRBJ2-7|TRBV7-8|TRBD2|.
TGTGCCAGCAGCTTAGCCCGGACTAGCGGGAGGGAGCAGTACTTC
CASSLARTSGREQYF
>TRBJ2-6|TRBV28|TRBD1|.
TGTGCCAGTACAGGGGGCTCAAGCTCTGGGGCCAACGTCCTGACTTTC
CASTGGSSSGANVLTF
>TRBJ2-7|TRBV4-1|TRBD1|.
TGCGCCAGCAGCCAAAAAAGGGGAACCGGGACAGGGTCCTACGAGCAGTACTTC
CASSQKRGTGTGSYEQYF
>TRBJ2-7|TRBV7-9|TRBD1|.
TGTGCCAGCAGCCCATCCGGACAGGTCTACGAGCAGTACTTC
CASSPSGQVYEQYF
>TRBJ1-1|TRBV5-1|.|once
TGCGCCAGCAGCTTGGGGGGAGTAGGCACTGAAGCTTTCTTT
CASSLGGVGTEAFF
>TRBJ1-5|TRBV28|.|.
TGTGCCAGCAGCTTTGACCTTAATCAGCCCCAGCATTTT
CASSFDLNQPQHF
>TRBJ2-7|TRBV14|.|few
TGTGCCAGCAGCCCACGACCGGGCCCGTCCTACGAGCAGTACTTC
CASSPRPGPSYEQYF
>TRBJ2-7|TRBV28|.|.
TGTGCCAGCTCGTCAACGGGCATCTCCTACGAGCAGTACTTC
CASSSTGISYEQYF
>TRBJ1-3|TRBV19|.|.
TGTGCCAGTAGGGGACTCCAGTCTGGAAACACCATATATTTT
CASRGLQSGNTIYF
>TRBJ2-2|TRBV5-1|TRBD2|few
TGCGCCAGCAGCGGGGGAGCGGGAATCGACACCGGGGAGCTGTTTTTT
CASSGGAGIDTGELFF
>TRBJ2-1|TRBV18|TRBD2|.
TGTGCCAGCTCACCGGTAAACGCGGGAGGGCCCTCGGTTGAGCAGTTCTTC
CASSPVNAGGPSVEQFF
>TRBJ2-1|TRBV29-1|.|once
TGCAGCGTCACGAAAAGGGGGGGGTATCGACGGGAGCAGTTCTTC
CSVTKRGGYRREQFF
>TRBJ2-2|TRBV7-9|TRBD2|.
TGTGCCAGCAGGCCTCTAGCGGCTAGGGGCGGGGAGCTGTTTTTT
CASRPLAARGGELFF
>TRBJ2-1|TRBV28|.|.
TGTGCCAGCAGTTTATCTGGGTCGGGCAGGTATGAGCAGTTCTTC
CASSLSGSGRYEQFF
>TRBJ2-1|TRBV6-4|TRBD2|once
TGTGCCAGCAGTGAAAGTACTAGCGGGGACAATGAGCAGTTCTTC
CASSESTSGDNEQFF
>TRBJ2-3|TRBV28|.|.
TGTGCCAGCAGTTTGTGGCGGGGAGGCACAGATACGCAGTATTTT
CASSLWRGGTDTQYF
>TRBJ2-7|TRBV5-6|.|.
TGTGCCAGCAGCTTGTCTCCCAGACCCCAAATTTACGAGCAGTACTTC
CASSLSPRPQIYEQYF
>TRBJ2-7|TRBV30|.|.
TGTGCCTGGAGTGTACTCCAGTCCTCTACGGAGCAGTACTTC
CAWSVLQSSTEQYF
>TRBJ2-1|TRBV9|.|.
TGTGCCAGCAGCGGCGCCCCACTAGGAAATGAGCAGTTCTTC
CASSGAPLGNEQFF
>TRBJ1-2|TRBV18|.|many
TGTGCCAGCTCACCACCTAACTTACCTTATGGCTACACCTTC
CASSPPNLPYGYTF
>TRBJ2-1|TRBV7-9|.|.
TGTGCCAGCAAACTGTCAGCTAGTGGCAATGAGCAGTTCTTC
CASKLSASGNEQFF
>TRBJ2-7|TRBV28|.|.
TGTGCCAGCAGTTTACTCCGGTCCTACGAGCAGTACTTC
CASSLLRSYEQYF
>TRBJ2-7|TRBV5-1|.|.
TGCGCCAGCAGCCCGACGCCCGAAAGGGAGCAGTACTTC
CASSPTPEREQYF
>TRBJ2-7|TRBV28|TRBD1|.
TGTGCCAGCAGTCGGGACAGCGTGCCCTACGAGCAGTACTTC
CASSRDSVPYEQYF
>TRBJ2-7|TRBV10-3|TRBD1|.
TGTGCCAACCCTTTGAAGGGGGCAGGGGGCGAGCAGTACTTC
CANPLKGAGGEQYF